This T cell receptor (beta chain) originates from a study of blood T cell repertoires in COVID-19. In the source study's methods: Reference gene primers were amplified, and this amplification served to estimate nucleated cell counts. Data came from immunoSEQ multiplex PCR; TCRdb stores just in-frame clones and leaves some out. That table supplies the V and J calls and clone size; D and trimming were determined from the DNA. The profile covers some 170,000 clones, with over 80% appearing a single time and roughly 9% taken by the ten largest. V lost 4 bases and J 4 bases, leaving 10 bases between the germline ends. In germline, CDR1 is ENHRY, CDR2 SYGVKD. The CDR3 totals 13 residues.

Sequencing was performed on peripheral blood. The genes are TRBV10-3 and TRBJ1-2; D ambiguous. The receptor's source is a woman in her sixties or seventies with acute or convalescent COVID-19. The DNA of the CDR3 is TGTGCCATCAGTGGGATAGGCGGCTATGGCTACACCTTC. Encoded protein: CAISGIGGYGYTF.